This T cell receptor beta chain was sequenced for a study of pediatric ulcerative colitis. Turning to the study itself: Most patients had pancolitis, and two had left-sided colitis.

During colonoscopy, one to two rectal pinch biopsies were collected. Concerning this clone itself: What it binds is not known.

Measured with immunoSEQ multiplex PCR; TCRdb has only the in-frame clones, and not every one. Of 30,000 or so clones listed, about 81% are singletons. The CDR3 consists of 12 residues. Germline V gene sequence: CDR1 SEHNR, CDR2 FQNEAQ (reference sequence). Trimming cost V 4 bases and J 6 bases; bases outside gene matches: 2. General study results and limits: Repertoires came from total lymphocyte DNA, not specific subsets.

Sequenced material: gut tissue. The sequence was obtained from a boy aged 5-17 years with mild ulcerative colitis. This rearrangement joins TRBV7-9 to TRBJ2-7, with 8 positions matching TRBD1. DNA for the CDR3: TGTGCCAGCAGCTACAGGGGGTCCGAGCAGTACTTC. The encoded protein is CASSYRGSEQYF.